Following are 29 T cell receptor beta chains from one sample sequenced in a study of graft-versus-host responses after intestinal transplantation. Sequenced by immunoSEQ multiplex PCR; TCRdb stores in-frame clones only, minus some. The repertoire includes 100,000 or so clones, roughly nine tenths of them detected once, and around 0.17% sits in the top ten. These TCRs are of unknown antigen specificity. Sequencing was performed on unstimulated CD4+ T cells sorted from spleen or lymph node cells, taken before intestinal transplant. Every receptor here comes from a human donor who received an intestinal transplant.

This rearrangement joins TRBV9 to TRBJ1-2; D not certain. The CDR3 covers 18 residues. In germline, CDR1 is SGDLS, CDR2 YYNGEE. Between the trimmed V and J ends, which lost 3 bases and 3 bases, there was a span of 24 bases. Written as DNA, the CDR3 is TGTGCCAGCAGCGCCTTTGGCGGGTCTTCGAAAGGATACTATGGCTACACCTTC. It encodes CASSAFGGSSKGYYGYTF. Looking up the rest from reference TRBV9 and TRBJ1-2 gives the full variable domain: DSGVTQTPKHLITATGQRVTLRCSPRSGDLSVYWYQQSLDQGLQFLIQYYNGEERAKGNILERFSAQQFPDLHSELNLSSLELGDSALYFCASSAFGGSSKGYYGYTFGSGTRLTVV.

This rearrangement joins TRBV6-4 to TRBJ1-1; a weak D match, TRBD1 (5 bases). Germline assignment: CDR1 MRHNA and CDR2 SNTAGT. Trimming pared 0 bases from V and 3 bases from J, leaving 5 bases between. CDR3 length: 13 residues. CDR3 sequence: CASSDSGDTEAFF. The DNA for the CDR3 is TGTGCCAGCAGTGACTCAGGGGACACTGAAGCTTTCTTT.

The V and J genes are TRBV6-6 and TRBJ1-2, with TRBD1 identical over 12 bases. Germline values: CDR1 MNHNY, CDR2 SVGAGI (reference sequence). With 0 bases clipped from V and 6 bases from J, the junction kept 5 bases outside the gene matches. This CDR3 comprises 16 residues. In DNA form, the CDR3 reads TGTGCCAGCAGTTACTCGCCGGGACAGGGGGCAAATGGCTACACCTTC. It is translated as CASSYSPGQGANGYTF.

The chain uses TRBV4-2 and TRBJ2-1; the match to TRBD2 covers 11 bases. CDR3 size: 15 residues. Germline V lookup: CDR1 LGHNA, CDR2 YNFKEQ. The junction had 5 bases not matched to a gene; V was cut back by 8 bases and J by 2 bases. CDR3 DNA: TGTGCCAGCGGGACTAGCGGCCAGCCCTACAATGAGCAGTTCTTC. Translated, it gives CASGTSGQPYNEQFF.

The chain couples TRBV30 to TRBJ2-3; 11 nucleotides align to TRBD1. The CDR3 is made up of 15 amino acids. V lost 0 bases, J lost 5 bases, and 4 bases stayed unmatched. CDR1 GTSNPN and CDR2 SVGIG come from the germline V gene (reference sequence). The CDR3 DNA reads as TGTGCCTGGAGTGTGGGACAGGGGGGAGGAGATACGCAGTATTTT. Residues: CAWSVGQGGGDTQYF.

CDR3 nucleotide sequence: TGTGCCAGCAGCTTAGGAGCAGGGACAGGAGTAAGGTATCAGCCCCAGCATTTT. This encodes CASSLGAGTGVRYQPQHF. V and J are TRBV7-2 and TRBJ1-5, with 8 bases matching TRBD1. Germline CDR1 and CDR2: SGHTA and FQGNSA. This CDR3 is 18 amino acids long. With V trimmed by 1 base and J by 5 bases, 13 bases remained unmatched. The full variable domain, rest sourced from reference TRBV7-2 and TRBJ1-5, is GAGVSQSPSNKVTEKGKDVELRCDPISGHTALYWYRQSLGQGLEFLIYFQGNSAPDKSGLPSDRFSAERTGGSVSTLTIQRTQQEDSAVYLCASSLGAGTGVRYQPQHFGDGTRLSIL.

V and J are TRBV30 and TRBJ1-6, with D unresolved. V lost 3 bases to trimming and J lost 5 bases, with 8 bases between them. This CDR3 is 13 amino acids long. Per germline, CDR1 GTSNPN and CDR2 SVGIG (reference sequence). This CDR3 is CAWRVTNNSPLHF. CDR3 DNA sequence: TGTGCCTGGAGGGTGACTAATAATTCACCCCTCCACTTT.

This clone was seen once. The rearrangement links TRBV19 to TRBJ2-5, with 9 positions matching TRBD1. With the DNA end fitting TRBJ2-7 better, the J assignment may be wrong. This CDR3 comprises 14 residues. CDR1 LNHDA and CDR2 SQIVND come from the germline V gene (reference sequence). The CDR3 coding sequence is TGTGCCAGTAGTCCCGGACAGGGGACTTACGAGCAGTACTTC. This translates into CASSPGQGTYEQYF.

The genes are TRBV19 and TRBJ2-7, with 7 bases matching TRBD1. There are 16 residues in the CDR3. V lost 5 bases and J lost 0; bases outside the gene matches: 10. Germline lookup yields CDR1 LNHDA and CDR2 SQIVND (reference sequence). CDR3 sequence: CASSGAPGTASYEQYF. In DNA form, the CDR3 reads TGTGCCAGTAGTGGGGCCCCGGGGACAGCCTCCTACGAGCAGTACTTC.

The CDR3 region is CASSFNTRETQYF. The CDR3 DNA is TGTGCCAGCAGTTTTAATACTAGAGAGACCCAGTACTTC. The chain uses TRBV27 and TRBJ2-5, with TRBD2 as a possible D gene (5 bases). The CDR3 sequence is 13 residues long. The germline V and J ends were trimmed by 3 bases and 4 bases, with 9 bases remaining between them. The germline CDR1 and CDR2 sequences are MNHEY and SMNVEV (reference sequence).

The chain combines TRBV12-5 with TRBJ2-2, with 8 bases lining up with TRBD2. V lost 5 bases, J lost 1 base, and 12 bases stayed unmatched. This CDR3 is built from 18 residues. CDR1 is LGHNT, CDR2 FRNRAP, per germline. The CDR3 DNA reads TGTGCTAGTGGTCGAGCCGAAAAACTAGCGGAGAACACCGGGGAGCTGTTTTTT. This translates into CASGRAEKLAENTGELFF.

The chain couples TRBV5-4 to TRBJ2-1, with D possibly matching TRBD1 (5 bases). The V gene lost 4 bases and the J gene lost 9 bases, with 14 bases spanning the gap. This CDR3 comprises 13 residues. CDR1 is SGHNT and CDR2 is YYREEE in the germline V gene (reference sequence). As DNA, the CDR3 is TGTGCCAGCAGCGTAACAGGTATCGGTGAGCAGTTCTTC. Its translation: CASSVTGIGEQFF.

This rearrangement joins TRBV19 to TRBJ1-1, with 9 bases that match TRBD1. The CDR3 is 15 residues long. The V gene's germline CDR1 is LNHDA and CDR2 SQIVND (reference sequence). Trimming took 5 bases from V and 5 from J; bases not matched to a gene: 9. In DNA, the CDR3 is TGTGCCAGTAGTTCGGACAGGGGTCTAAATACTGAAGCTTTCTTT. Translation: CASSSDRGLNTEAFF.

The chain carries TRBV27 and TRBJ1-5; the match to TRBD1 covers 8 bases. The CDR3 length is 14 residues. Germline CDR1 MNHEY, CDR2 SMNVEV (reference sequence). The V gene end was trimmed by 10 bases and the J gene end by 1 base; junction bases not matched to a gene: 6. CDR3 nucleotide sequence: TGTGCCACCAAGGACAGGGCGAGCAATCAGCCCCAGCATTTT. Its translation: CATKDRASNQPQHF.

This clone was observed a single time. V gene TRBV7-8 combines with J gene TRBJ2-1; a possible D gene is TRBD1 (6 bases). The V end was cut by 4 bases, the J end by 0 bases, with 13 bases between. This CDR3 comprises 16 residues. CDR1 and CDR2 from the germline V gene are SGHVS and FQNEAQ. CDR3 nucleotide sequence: TGTGCCAGCAGCTCGACAGGCCCTAGCTCCTACAATGAGCAGTTCTTC. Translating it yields CASSSTGPSSYNEQFF.

The DNA for the CDR3 is TGTGCCAGTAGTACCCCGGGACAGGGGGCACGTCAGCCCCAGCATTTT. It is translated as CASSTPGQGARQPQHF. This rearrangement joins TRBV19 to TRBJ1-5, with 12 bases aligning to TRBD1. Germline V gene sequence: CDR1 LNHDA, CDR2 SQIVND (reference sequence). The CDR3 extends over 16 amino acids. V shed 4 bases, J shed 6 bases, and the junction held 7 bases outside the gene matches. The variable domain in full, with the rest retrieved from reference TRBV19 and TRBJ1-5, is DGGITQSPKYLFRKEGQNVTLSCEQNLNHDAMYWYRQDPGQGLRLIYYSQIVNDFQKGDIAEGYSVSREKKESFPLTVTSAQKNPTAFYLCASSTPGQGARQPQHFGDGTRLSIL.

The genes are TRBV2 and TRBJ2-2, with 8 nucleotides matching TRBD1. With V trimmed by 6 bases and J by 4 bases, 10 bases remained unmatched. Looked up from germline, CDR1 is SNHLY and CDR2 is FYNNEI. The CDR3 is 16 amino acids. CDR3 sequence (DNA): TGTGCCAGCAGACCCACCTCGGACAGGGCCACCGGGGAGCTGTTTTTT. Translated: CASRPTSDRATGELFF.

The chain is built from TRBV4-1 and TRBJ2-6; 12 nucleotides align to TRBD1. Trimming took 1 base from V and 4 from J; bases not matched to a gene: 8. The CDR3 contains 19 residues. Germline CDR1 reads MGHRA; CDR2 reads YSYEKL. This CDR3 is CASSQGPGQGALGANVLTF. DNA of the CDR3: TGCGCCAGCAGCCAAGGACCGGGACAGGGGGCTTTAGGGGCCAACGTCCTGACTTTC.

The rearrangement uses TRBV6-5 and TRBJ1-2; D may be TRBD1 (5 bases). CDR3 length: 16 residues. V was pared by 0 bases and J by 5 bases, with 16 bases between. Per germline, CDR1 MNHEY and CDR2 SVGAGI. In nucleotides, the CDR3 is TGTGCCAGCAGTTACTCGGGGGGACGGGCGCTTTATGGCTACACCTTC. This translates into CASSYSGGRALYGYTF.

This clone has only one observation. CDR3 region: CAISGGQAQNTEAFF. CDR3 in DNA: TGTGCCATCAGTGGGGGACAGGCACAGAACACTGAAGCTTTCTTT. J is TRBJ1-1 and V is TRBV10-3; 8 bases agree with TRBD1. Germline trimming cut 4 bases from V and 1 base from J; bases unmatched to any gene: 5. Germline V CDR1 and CDR2: ENHRY, SYGVKD. CDR3 length: 15 residues.

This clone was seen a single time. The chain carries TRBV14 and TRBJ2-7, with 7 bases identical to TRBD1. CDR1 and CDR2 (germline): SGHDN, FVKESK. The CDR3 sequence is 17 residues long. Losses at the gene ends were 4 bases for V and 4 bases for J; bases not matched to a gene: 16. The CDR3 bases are TGTGCCAGCAGCCGTCGACGTAAAACAGGGGAAGGGTACGAGCAGTACTTC. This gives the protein CASSRRRKTGEGYEQYF.

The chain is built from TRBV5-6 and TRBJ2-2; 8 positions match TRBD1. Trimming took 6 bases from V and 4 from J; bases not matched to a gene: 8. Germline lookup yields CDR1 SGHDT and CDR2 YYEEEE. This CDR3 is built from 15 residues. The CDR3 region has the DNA TGTGCCAGCAAGGCAGGGGGCGGGTTCACCGGGGAGCTGTTTTTT. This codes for CASKAGGGFTGELFF.

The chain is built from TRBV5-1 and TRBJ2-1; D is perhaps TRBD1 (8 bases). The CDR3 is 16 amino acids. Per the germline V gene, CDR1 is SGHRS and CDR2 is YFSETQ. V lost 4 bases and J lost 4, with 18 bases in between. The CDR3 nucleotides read TGCGCCAGCAGCATCACAGGGGGACTATCGTACAATGAGCAGTTCTTC. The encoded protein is CASSITGGLSYNEQFF.

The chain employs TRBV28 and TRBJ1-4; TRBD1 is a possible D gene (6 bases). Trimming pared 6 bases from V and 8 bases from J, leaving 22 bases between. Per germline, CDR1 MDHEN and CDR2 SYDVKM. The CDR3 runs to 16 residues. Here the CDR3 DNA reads TGTGCCAGCAGCTATCTCTCATCGGCCAGGGGAGAAAAACTGTTTTTT. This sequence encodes CASSYLSSARGEKLFF.

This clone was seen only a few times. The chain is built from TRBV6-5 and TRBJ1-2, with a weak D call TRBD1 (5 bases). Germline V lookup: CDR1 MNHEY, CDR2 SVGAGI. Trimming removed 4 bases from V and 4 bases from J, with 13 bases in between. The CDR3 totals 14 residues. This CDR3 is CASSFTWGAYGYTF. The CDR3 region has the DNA TGTGCCAGCAGTTTCACGTGGGGCGCCTATGGCTACACCTTC.

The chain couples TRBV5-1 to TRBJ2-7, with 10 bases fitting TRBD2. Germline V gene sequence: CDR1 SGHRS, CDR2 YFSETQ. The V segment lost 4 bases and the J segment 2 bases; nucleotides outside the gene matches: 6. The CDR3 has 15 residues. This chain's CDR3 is CASSLTSGIAYEQYF. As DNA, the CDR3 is TGCGCCAGCAGCCTTACTAGCGGGATAGCCTACGAGCAGTACTTC.

CDR3 DNA: TGTGCCAGCAGCTCGGGAGTAGCGGCTAGCACAGATACGCAGTATTTT. This translates into CASSSGVAASTDTQYF. V gene TRBV7-3 combines with J gene TRBJ2-3; a possible D gene is TRBD2 (6 bases). CDR3 length: 16 amino acids. From germline, CDR1 is SGHTA and CDR2 FQGTGA. With 4 bases removed from V and 0 bases from J, the gap between germline ends came to 14 bases.

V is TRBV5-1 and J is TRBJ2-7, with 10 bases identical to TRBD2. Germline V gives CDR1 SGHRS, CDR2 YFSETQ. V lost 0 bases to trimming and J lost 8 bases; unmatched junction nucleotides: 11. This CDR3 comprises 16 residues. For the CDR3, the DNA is TGCGCCAGCAGCTTGGTTGGGGGGACTAGCGTATCGAAGCAGTACTTC. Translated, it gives CASSLVGGTSVSKQYF. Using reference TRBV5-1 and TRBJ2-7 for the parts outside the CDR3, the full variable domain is KAGVTQTPRYLIKTRGQQVTLSCSPISGHRSVSWYQQTPGQGLQFLFEYFSETQRNKGNFPGRFSGRQFSNSRSEMNVSTLELGDSALYLCASSLVGGTSVSKQYFGPGTRLTVT.

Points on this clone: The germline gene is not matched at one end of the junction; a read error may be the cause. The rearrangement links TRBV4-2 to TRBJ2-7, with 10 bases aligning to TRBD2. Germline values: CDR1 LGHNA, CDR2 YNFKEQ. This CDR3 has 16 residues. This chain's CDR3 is CASSQDGSSGGVPINF. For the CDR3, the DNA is TGTGCCAGCAGCCAAGATGGCTCTAGCGGGGGCGTCCCCATTAACTTC.